Each of the 15 T cell receptor beta chains below was sequenced from the same sample in a study of T cells in localized non-small cell lung cancer. This table comes from immunoSEQ multiplex PCR, and its TCRdb copy is limited to in-frame clones, with some not included. The sample includes 20,000 to 30,000 clones, approximately 90% of them seen just once. The sample consisted of peripheral blood, taken before any cancer treatment. The source is a female donor of 60 years or more with stage II squamous cell lung carcinoma.

This chain joins TRBV6-5 and TRBJ1-2; 8 nucleotides agree with TRBD1. The CDR3 is 15 residues long. Germline loops: CDR1 MNHEY, CDR2 SVGAGI. V lost 6 bases and J lost 4; bases outside the gene matches: 10. For the CDR3, the DNA is TGTGCCAGCAGCCAGACAGGGGTGGCCGTCTATGGCTACACCTTC. It specifies CASSQTGVAVYGYTF.

The genes are TRBV12-5 and TRBJ1-1, with no clear D. V was trimmed by 2 bases and J by 7 bases, leaving 14 bases between them. Germline V lookup: CDR1 LGHNT, CDR2 FRNRAP. The CDR3 sequence is 14 residues long. The CDR3 nucleotides read TGTGCTAGTGGTTTGAGCGGGAACCCCAATGAAGCTTTCTTT. As protein: CASGLSGNPNEAFF.

This chain links TRBV10-1 with TRBJ2-7; tentative D call: TRBD1 (5 bases). This CDR3 has 12 amino acids. Germline CDR1 is WNHNN and CDR2 is SYGVQD (reference sequence). V was shortened by 6 bases and J by 2 bases, with 8 bases between the two germline ends. The CDR3 here is CASSEGAYEQYF. The CDR3 coding sequence is TGCGCCAGCAGCGAAGGGGCCTACGAGCAGTACTTC.

The chain recombines TRBV7-9 with TRBJ1-6; a possible D gene is TRBD1 (6 bases). V was trimmed by 2 bases and J by 5 bases, leaving 7 bases between them. The CDR3 is made up of 14 amino acids. Germline values: CDR1 SEHNR, CDR2 FQNEAQ (reference sequence). In DNA form, the CDR3 reads TGTGCCAGCAGCTTAAGGACAGATAATTCACCCCTCCACTTT. Its protein product is CASSLRTDNSPLHF. Combining the CDR3 with reference TRBV7-9 and TRBJ1-6 gives the whole variable domain DTGVSQNPRHKITKRGQNVTFRCDPISEHNRLYWYRQTLGQGPEFLTYFQNEAQLEKSRLLSDRFSAERPKGSFSTLEIQRTEQGDSAMYLCASSLRTDNSPLHFGNGTRLTVT.

Here the CDR3 DNA reads TGTGCCAGTAGACGTGATACTGAAGCTTTCTTT. Protein sequence: CASRRDTEAFF. The chain combines TRBV19 with TRBJ1-1, with no clear D. The V and J ends lost 6 bases and 5 bases respectively, with 7 bases between them. This CDR3 spans 11 amino acids. The germline V gene has CDR1 LNHDA and CDR2 SQIVND (reference sequence).

This chain joins TRBV30 and TRBJ1-1; tentative D call: TRBD1 (5 bases). Germline V gives CDR1 GTSNPN, CDR2 SVGIG (reference sequence). CDR3 size: 15 residues. The germline V and J ends were trimmed by 1 base and 3 bases, with 15 bases remaining between them. The CDR3 sequence is CAWSALGRGDTEAFF. DNA for the CDR3: TGTGCCTGGAGTGCCCTAGGGAGGGGAGACACTGAAGCTTTCTTT.

The chain recombines TRBV14 with TRBJ2-1; 7 bases align to TRBD2. J gave up 0 bases and V 4 bases, and 9 bases lay outside the gene matches. Germline V CDR1 and CDR2: SGHDN, FVKESK. The CDR3 has 17 residues. CDR3 region: CASSPTGLPSSYNEQFF. The CDR3 DNA reads TGTGCCAGCAGCCCAACGGGACTACCTAGCTCCTACAATGAGCAGTTCTTC.

The genes are TRBV27 and TRBJ1-1; a weak D match, TRBD1 (5 bases). Germline-derived CDR1 and CDR2 are MNHEY and SMNVEV (reference sequence). This CDR3 is 15 amino acids long. V shed 6 bases and J shed 0 bases, with 14 bases lying between them. As DNA, the CDR3 is TGTGCCAGCAGCCCCCGTGTGGGGCTGAACACTGAAGCTTTCTTT. It codes for CASSPRVGLNTEAFF.

J is TRBJ1-2 and V is TRBV5-1, with D tentatively TRBD1 (5 bases). V lost 4 bases, J lost 11 bases, and 21 bases lay in between. Germline assignment: CDR1 SGHRS and CDR2 YFSETQ. This CDR3 is built from 14 residues. The CDR3 region is CASSPLGGQGGYTF. DNA for the CDR3: TGCGCCAGCAGCCCCCTAGGAGGGCAGGGTGGTTACACCTTC.

The gene calls are TRBV7-9 and TRBJ1-2, with D tentatively TRBD1 (5 bases). CDR3 length: 13 residues. Germline CDR1 is SEHNR and CDR2 is FQNEAQ (reference sequence). The germline V and J ends were trimmed by 6 bases and 2 bases, with 10 bases remaining between them. The DNA of the CDR3 is TGTGCCAGCAGTGCGGGGCAGAACTATGGCTACACCTTC. Translated: CASSAGQNYGYTF.

The genes are TRBV4-3 and TRBJ2-7; TRBD1 is a possible D gene (5 bases). V was shortened by 2 bases and J by 2 bases, with 13 bases between the two germline ends. There are 15 residues in the CDR3. The germline V gene has CDR1 LGHNA and CDR2 YSLEER. This chain's CDR3 is CASSQILDRTYEQYF. As DNA, the CDR3 is TGCGCCAGCAGCCAAATTCTCGACAGAACCTACGAGCAGTACTTC.

CDR3 coding DNA: TGTGCCAGCAGCACTGGGACTAGCGGGAGGGGCTACAATGAGCAGTTCTTC. Translated, it gives CASSTGTSGRGYNEQFF. This rearrangement joins TRBV11-3 to TRBJ2-1; 16 positions agree with TRBD2. With 5 bases clipped from V and 3 bases from J, the junction kept 4 bases outside the gene matches. Germline V CDR1 and CDR2: SGHNT, YENEEA. The CDR3 extends over 17 amino acids.

The rearrangement uses TRBV30 and TRBJ1-5; D may be TRBD1 (5 bases). Trimming shortened V by 2 bases and J by 4 bases, and 12 bases separated the two germline ends. Germline values: CDR1 GTSNPN, CDR2 SVGIG (reference sequence). CDR3 length: 14 residues. CDR3 protein: CAWSNFQGNQPQHF. In nucleotides, the CDR3 is TGTGCCTGGAGTAACTTCCAGGGAAATCAGCCCCAGCATTTT.

This chain connects TRBV7-3 to TRBJ1-1; D perhaps matches TRBD1 (6 bases). V lost 5 bases to trimming and J lost 4 bases, with 14 bases between them. CDR3 size: 14 residues. Per germline, CDR1 SGHTA and CDR2 FQGTGA. CDR3 amino acids: CASSPQGDGTEAFF. CDR3 bases: TGTGCCAGCAGCCCACAGGGTGACGGCACTGAAGCTTTCTTT.

The chain employs TRBV29-1 and TRBJ1-2; 8 bases are shared with TRBD1. The CDR3 consists of 13 residues. Trimming at V came to 0 bases and at J to 5 bases, leaving 2 bases not matched to a gene. Per the germline V gene, CDR1 is SQVTM and CDR2 is ANQGSEA. This CDR3 reads CSVEDRQGYGYTF. The CDR3 DNA follows: TGCAGCGTTGAAGACCGACAGGGGTATGGCTACACCTTC.